These 13 T cell receptor beta chains were sequenced from one sample in a study of blood T cell repertoires in COVID-19. Produced via immunoSEQ multiplex PCR; TCRdb's table is partial and in-frame only. This sample carries about 210,000 clones, more than 75% of them seen once, and the ten largest clones take more than 7%. Input material: PBMCs or T cells enriched from blood (not recorded which). The receptors here all came from a man aged 25-40 years in a cohort exposed to, infected with or recovered from COVID-19 (not recorded which).

This clone appeared a few times. CDR3 DNA: TGTGCCAGCAGCTATACAGGGGGTGGCTTGGCTCAGCCCCAGCATTTT. Its translation: CASSYTGGGLAQPQHF. The chain is built from TRBV5-4 and TRBJ1-5, with 8 bases lining up with TRBD1. V lost 3 bases, J lost 6 bases, and 11 bases stayed unmatched. CDR3 size: 16 residues. The germline V gene encodes CDR1 SGHNT and CDR2 YYREEE (reference sequence).

This chain uses TRBV5-4 with TRBJ1-2; the D gene is possibly TRBD1 (6 bases). The CDR3 sequence is 14 residues long. The germline V gene encodes CDR1 SGHNT and CDR2 YYREEE (reference sequence). V was shortened by 4 bases and J by 4 bases, with 14 bases between the two germline ends. CDR3 in amino acids: CASSLWGGGYGYTF. The CDR3 region has the DNA TGTGCCAGCAGCCTTTGGGGGGGCGGCTATGGCTACACCTTC.

The J gene is TRBJ1-3, the V gene TRBV4-2; D possibly corresponds to TRBD1 (6 bases). V lost 5 bases and J lost 0, with 11 bases in between. Germline V gene lookup returns CDR1 LGHNA and CDR2 YNFKEQ. The CDR3 contains 15 residues. CDR3 amino acids: CASSATGSSGNTIYF. CDR3 nucleotide sequence: TGTGCCAGCAGCGCAACAGGGAGCTCTGGAAACACCATATATTTT.

The chain links TRBV25-1 to TRBJ1-2, with D uncertain. Trimming stripped 1 base from V and 5 bases from J, with 5 bases between. Germline V gives CDR1 MGHDK, CDR2 SYGVNS. The CDR3 contains 12 residues. CDR3: CASSESVYGYTF. The CDR3 DNA sequence: TGTGCCAGCAGTGAATCCGTTTATGGCTACACCTTC.

This clone was seen once. The chain employs TRBV6-5 and TRBJ2-2; D perhaps matches TRBD1 (5 bases). The ends were cut back, 7 bases at V and 6 bases at J, with 18 bases in the middle. CDR1 is MNHEY and CDR2 is SVGAGI in the germline V gene. This CDR3 has 15 residues. The CDR3 DNA reads TGTGCCAGCAAAATGGACACCCGGTTCGCCGGGGAGCTGTTTTTT. Its protein is CASKMDTRFAGELFF.

The chain joins TRBV9 to TRBJ1-1; D gene uncertain. V gave up 3 bases and J gave up 7 bases, with 10 bases separating them. CDR3 length equals 12 residues. Germline V lookup: CDR1 SGDLS, CDR2 YYNGEE. CDR3 amino acids: CASSDPPGEAFF. The CDR3 DNA reads as TGTGCCAGCAGCGACCCTCCCGGTGAAGCTTTCTTT.

The chain combines TRBV24-1 with TRBJ1-1; D uncertain. Germline V lookup: CDR1 KGHDR, CDR2 SFDVKD. This CDR3 is 14 amino acids long. V dropped 4 bases and J dropped 4 bases, with 12 bases sitting between them. DNA of the CDR3: TGTGCCACCAGTGACCCCGGGGTTGGCACTGAAGCTTTCTTT. This sequence encodes CATSDPGVGTEAFF.

The genes are TRBV6-1 and TRBJ2-3; 7 bases fit TRBD2. Germline V gene sequence: CDR1 MNHNS, CDR2 SASEGT. J was trimmed by 2 bases and V by 2 bases; bases with no gene match: 7. The CDR3 consists of 16 residues. The CDR3 is CASSERESGATDTQYF. Written as DNA, the CDR3 is TGTGCCAGCAGTGAAAGGGAGAGCGGGGCCACAGATACGCAGTATTTT.

This chain connects TRBV3-1 (or the pseudogene TRBV3-2) to TRBJ2-5; D is ambiguous. The CDR3 extends over 14 amino acids. The germline V gene has CDR1 LGHDT and CDR2 YNNKEL (reference sequence). V gave up 0 bases and J gave up 12 bases, with 17 bases separating them. CDR3 bases: TGTGCCAGCAGCCAAGAAGGCCTCCTAGATTCCGAGTACTTC. Amino acids: CASSQEGLLDSEYF.

The V call is TRBV7-3, the J call TRBJ2-1; D possibly corresponds to TRBD2 (6 bases). From germline, CDR1 is SGHTA and CDR2 FQGTGA. The CDR3 has 17 amino acids. V was trimmed by 2 bases and J by 0 bases, leaving 14 bases between them. CDR3 nucleotides: TGTGCCAGCAGCTTAGACCCGGGACTGAGCTCCTACAATGAGCAGTTCTTC. It yields the protein CASSLDPGLSSYNEQFF.

The chain couples TRBV5-1 to TRBJ1-2; 7 bases fit TRBD1. Trimming cost V 5 bases and J 6 bases; bases outside gene matches: 7. Germline lookup yields CDR1 SGHRS and CDR2 YFSETQ. There are 13 residues in the CDR3. This CDR3 is CASSIRDRDGYTF. DNA for the CDR3: TGCGCCAGCAGTATCCGGGACAGAGATGGCTACACCTTC.

The chain combines TRBV14 with TRBJ2-7; no definite D call. The CDR3 consists of 11 residues. Germline CDR1 and CDR2: SGHDN and FVKESK. Trimming stripped 2 bases from V and 4 bases from J, with 3 bases between. The CDR3 protein is CASSQPYEQYF. CDR3 in DNA: TGTGCCAGCAGCCAACCATACGAGCAGTACTTC.

This clone was seen once. The chain is built from TRBV29-1 and TRBJ1-4; 8 bases fit TRBD1. The CDR3 sequence is 12 residues long. V shed 7 bases and J 4 bases; nucleotides not matched to a gene: 2. Germline V CDR1 and CDR2: SQVTM, ANQGSEA. Here the CDR3 reads CSGGQGNEKLFF. CDR3 coding DNA: TGCAGCGGCGGACAGGGTAATGAAAAACTGTTTTTT.